This entry describes one T cell receptor (beta chain). This entry is derived from a study of T cell changes during pregnancy in multiple sclerosis. Only in-frame clones appear in the TCRdb table, and some are missing; sequencing was by immunoSEQ multiplex PCR. This table has approximately 90,000 clones, roughly 91% appearing once. The TCR comes from a female donor in good health, enrolled as a control in a pregnancy study. The starting material was peripheral blood, obtained after pregnancy.

The CDR3 region has the DNA TGTGCCAGCAGTTTATACCTCATACAGGGGACGCTCCAAGAGACCCAGTACTTC. As protein: CASSLYLIQGTLQETQYF. The J gene is TRBJ2-5, the V gene TRBV28; 7 nucleotides line up with TRBD1. The CDR3 contains 18 residues. The ends lost 1 base at V and 1 base at J; junction bases unmatched: 12. Per the germline V gene, CDR1 is MDHEN and CDR2 is SYDVKM. Variable domain in full (rest from reference TRBV28 and TRBJ2-5): DVKVTQSSRYLVKRTGEKVFLECVQDMDHENMFWYRQDPGLGLRLIYFSYDVKMKEKGDIPEGYSVSREKKERFSLILESASTNQTSMYLCASSLYLIQGTLQETQYFGPGTRLLVL.